This TCR beta chain derives from a study of T-cell reconstitution after alpha-beta-depleted transplantation in children. A TCRbeta library incorporating unique molecular identifiers was prepared. TCRdb re-called the PCR reads through MiXCR, storing one row per CDR3 protein. This sample has 670,000 or so distinct CDR3 sequences; over 10% occur once, and the top ten carry around 0.79%. This clonotype turned up a few times. V lost 2 bases to trimming and J lost 1 base; unmatched junction nucleotides: 2. CDR1 and CDR2 (germline): MGHDK, SYGVNS. This CDR3 is built from 16 residues. This clonotype was sampled from a girl aged 2 to 9 with congenital amegakaryocytic thrombocytopenia, due to receive a stem cell transplant. Sequencing used PBMCs, obtained before TCRalphabeta/CD19-depleted stem cell transplant. The V call is TRBV25-1, the J call TRBJ2-2, with TRBD2 identical over 9 bases. The CDR3 DNA follows: TGTGCCAGCAGTGAAGCTAGCGGGGTGAACACCGGGGAGCTGTTTTTT. This translates into CASSEASGVNTGELFF.